This T cell receptor beta chain emerged from a study of Graves' ophthalmopathy and Graves' hyperthyroidism. The V and J ends lost 4 bases and 1 base, in that order; junction bases with no gene match: 5. The length of the CDR3 is 15 residues. CDR1 is SQVTM and CDR2 is ANQGSEA in the germline V gene. Amplification from RNA transcripts yielded the TCR beta CDR3 regions. RT-PCR in the first round used HTBI primers; a second-round multiplex PCR followed. TCRdb re-analysed the multiplex PCR reads in MiXCR, keeping a single row per CDR3 protein. The sample includes 1 million to 1.3 million distinct CDR3 sequences, 35% to 40% of them seen just once. This clonotype appeared many times. If patients had other autoimmune diseases, uncontrolled infections, pregnancy or lactation, they were excluded.

The receptor comes from an adult man with Graves' hyperthyroidism. The rearrangement joins TRBV29-1 to TRBJ2-5, with 11 bases identical to TRBD2. The sequenced material came from peripheral blood or thyroid tissue (not recorded which). The CDR3 here is CSVVGLAGGQETQYF. Written as DNA, the CDR3 is TGCAGCGTTGTAGGTCTAGCGGGGGGCCAAGAGACCCAGTACTTC. The full variable domain, completed using reference TRBV29-1 and TRBJ2-5, is SAVISQKPSRDICQRGTSLTIQCQVDSQVTMMFWYRQQPGQSLTLIATANQGSEATYESGFVIDKFPISRPNLTFSTLTVSNMSPEDSSIYLCSVVGLAGGQETQYFGPGTRLLVL.